This T cell receptor (beta chain) was identified during a study of blood T cell repertoires in COVID-19. V lost 3 bases to trimming and J lost 4 bases; unmatched junction nucleotides: 2. Germline V gene lookup returns CDR1 LNHDA and CDR2 SQIVND (reference sequence). This CDR3 has 13 amino acids. The age range of participants was about 18 to 90 years, with residence in 20 to 25 US areas. Each participant's cohort was designated according to participant-reported clinical history. The recovered donors of Cohort 3 showed two negative PCRs, clearance, or symptom resolution. This clone was counted between two and nine times. Profiling relied on immunoSEQ multiplex PCR, and the TCRdb table lists in-frame clones only, not all of them. The sample lists about 130,000 clones, roughly 75% occurring once.

Sequences were obtained from PBMCs or T cells enriched from blood (not recorded which). The origin of this receptor is a woman in her 50s who had recovered from COVID-19. This rearrangement joins TRBV19 to TRBJ1-2, with TRBD1 matching over 7 bases. The CDR3, as DNA: TGTGCCAGTAGTATTGCAGGGGGCTATGGCTACACCTTC. Translated: CASSIAGGYGYTF.